This is a list of T cell receptor beta chains from one sample in a study of beta chain features in type 1 diabetes. Only in-frame clones appear in the TCRdb table, and some are missing; sequencing was by immunoSEQ multiplex PCR. The table lists 200,000 to 250,000 clones, approximately 10% of them singletons. The specimen was central memory CD4+ T cells from blood. The receptor source for this set is a man aged 18 to 30 in good health. Each CDR3 is given with its conserved first and last residue. D genes are given only for firm matches. A row's size may be missing; if present it is once, few, many or a size class.

CDR3 protein: CATRTGGADTQYF
CDR3 DNA: TGTGCCACTCGGACAGGGGGGGCAGATACGCAGTATTTT
J gene: TRBJ2-3
clone size: few
V gene: TRBV15
D gene: TRBD1

CDR3 protein: CSVDFRRETQYF
CDR3 DNA: TGCAGCGTTGACTTCAGGCGGGAGACCCAGTACTTC
J gene: TRBJ2-5
clone size: .
V gene: TRBV29-1
D gene: .

CDR3 protein: CASSSLGGGYYEQYF
CDR3 DNA: TGTGCCAGCAGCTCGCTGGGGGGAGGATACTACGAGCAGTACTTC
J gene: TRBJ2-7
clone size: few
V gene: TRBV7-3
D gene: .

CDR3 protein: CASTPLAGGYNEQFF
CDR3 DNA: TGTGCCAGTACGCCCCTAGCGGGAGGCTACAATGAGCAGTTCTTC
J gene: TRBJ2-1
clone size: few
V gene: TRBV2
D gene: TRBD2

CDR3 protein: CASSEPRGQGYGYTF
CDR3 DNA: TGTGCCAGCAGTGAACCCCGGGGACAGGGGTATGGCTACACCTTC
J gene: TRBJ1-2
clone size: few
V gene: TRBV25-1
D gene: TRBD1

CDR3 protein: CASSRGTSGTLRDTQYF
CDR3 DNA: TGTGCCAGTAGTAGGGGGACTAGCGGAACCTTACGAGATACGCAGTATTTT
J gene: TRBJ2-3
clone size: few
V gene: TRBV19
D gene: TRBD2

CDR3 protein: CASSFAGTGGPDTQYF
CDR3 DNA: TGTGCCAGCAGTTTCGCCGGGACAGGGGGCCCAGATACGCAGTATTTT
J gene: TRBJ2-3
clone size: .
V gene: TRBV6-5
D gene: TRBD1

CDR3 protein: CASSLEVSRAQYF
CDR3 DNA: TGTGCCAGCAGCTTAGAGGTCTCCCGGGCCCAGTACTTC
J gene: TRBJ2-5
clone size: .
V gene: TRBV11-2
D gene: .

CDR3 protein: CASSSTGPVADTQYF
CDR3 DNA: TGCGCCAGCAGCTCAACAGGGCCGGTGGCAGATACGCAGTATTTT
J gene: TRBJ2-3
clone size: few
V gene: TRBV5-1
D gene: .

CDR3 protein: CASSQDGLVGETQYF
CDR3 DNA: TGCGCCAGCAGCCAAGATGGGCTGGTAGGGGAGACCCAGTACTTC
J gene: TRBJ2-5
clone size: few
V gene: TRBV4-3
D gene: .

CDR3 protein: CASSLYDEQFF
CDR3 DNA: TGTGCCAGCAGCCTCTACGATGAGCAGTTCTTC
J gene: TRBJ2-1
clone size: few
V gene: TRBV7-6
D gene: .

CDR3 protein: CASSSAYEQYF
CDR3 DNA: TGTGCCAGCAGCTCAGCCTACGAGCAGTACTTC
J gene: TRBJ2-7
clone size: .
V gene: TRBV7-9
D gene: .

CDR3 protein: CASSSGYQETQYF
CDR3 DNA: TGTGCCAGCTCATCGGGATACCAAGAGACCCAGTACTTC
J gene: TRBJ2-5
clone size: many
V gene: TRBV18
D gene: .

CDR3 protein: CASSSSLVADYNEQFF
CDR3 DNA: TGTGCCAGCAGTTCCTCCCTGGTAGCGGACTACAATGAGCAGTTCTTC
J gene: TRBJ2-1
clone size: few
V gene: TRBV25-1
D gene: .

CDR3 protein: CASSAGQARAYEQYF
CDR3 DNA: TGTGCCAGCAGCGCGGGACAGGCGAGGGCCTACGAGCAGTACTTC
J gene: TRBJ2-7
clone size: .
V gene: TRBV5-6
D gene: TRBD1

CDR3 protein: CASSLTTGRPYNEQFF
CDR3 DNA: TGTGCCAGCAGCCTAACAACAGGGCGCCCCTACAATGAGCAGTTCTTC
J gene: TRBJ2-1
clone size: few
V gene: TRBV5-4
D gene: .

CDR3 protein: CASSHDLQGFYNEQFF
CDR3 DNA: TGTGCCAGCAGCCATGACCTACAGGGATTCTACAATGAGCAGTTCTTC
J gene: TRBJ2-1
clone size: few
V gene: TRBV4-2
D gene: .

CDR3 protein: CASSFSPLPTDTQYF
CDR3 DNA: TGTGCCAGCAGTTTTAGTCCTTTACCCACAGATACGCAGTATTTT
J gene: TRBJ2-3
clone size: .
V gene: TRBV28
D gene: .

CDR3 protein: CASSPDQGYEQYF
CDR3 DNA: TGTGCCAGTAGTCCGGATCAGGGGTACGAGCAGTACTTC
J gene: TRBJ2-7
clone size: .
V gene: TRBV19
D gene: .

CDR3 protein: CASGLYLGHEQYF
CDR3 DNA: TGTGCCAGCGGTCTCTACTTAGGGCACGAGCAGTACTTC
J gene: TRBJ2-7
clone size: few
V gene: TRBV2
D gene: .

CDR3 protein: CASTSGVIQYF
CDR3 DNA: TGTGCCAGCACGTCCGGGGTCATTCAGTACTTC
J gene: TRBJ2-4
clone size: few
V gene: TRBV6-1
D gene: .

CDR3 protein: CATSRRSGANVLTF
CDR3 DNA: TGTGCCACCAGCAGGAGATCTGGGGCCAACGTCCTGACTTTC
J gene: TRBJ2-6
clone size: few
V gene: TRBV15
D gene: .

CDR3 protein: CASSPRLSTDTQYF
CDR3 DNA: TGCGCCAGCAGCCCCCGACTGTCCACAGATACGCAGTATTTT
J gene: TRBJ2-3
clone size: .
V gene: TRBV5-1
D gene: .

CDR3 protein: CSASYHEQYF
CDR3 DNA: TGCAGTGCTAGCTACCACGAGCAGTACTTC
J gene: TRBJ2-7
clone size: many
V gene: TRBV20-1
D gene: .

CDR3 protein: CASSIVEVRQPQHF
CDR3 DNA: TGTGCCAGTAGTATAGTCGAGGTCAGGCAGCCCCAGCATTTT
J gene: TRBJ1-5
clone size: .
V gene: TRBV19
D gene: .

CDR3 protein: CASRLPGYQPQHF
CDR3 DNA: TGTGCCAGCAGGTTACCCGGTTATCAGCCCCAGCATTTT
J gene: TRBJ1-5
clone size: .
V gene: TRBV6-6
D gene: .

CDR3 protein: CATSTWDNEQFF
CDR3 DNA: TGTGCCACCAGCACCTGGGACAATGAGCAGTTCTTC
J gene: TRBJ2-1
clone size: .
V gene: TRBV15
D gene: .

CDR3 protein: CASSLEAGYNEQFF
CDR3 DNA: TGTGCCAGCAGCTTAGAGGCGGGTTACAATGAGCAGTTCTTC
J gene: TRBJ2-1
clone size: many
V gene: TRBV7-2
D gene: .

CDR3 protein: CASSLARNTDTQYF
CDR3 DNA: TGTGCCAGCAGCTTAGCGAGGAACACAGATACGCAGTATTTT
J gene: TRBJ2-3
clone size: .
V gene: TRBV7-7
D gene: .

CDR3 protein: CAWSFGAALAKNIQYF
CDR3 DNA: TGTGCCTGGAGTTTCGGCGCGGCACTAGCCAAAAACATTCAGTACTTC
J gene: TRBJ2-4
clone size: .
V gene: TRBV30
D gene: .

CDR3 protein: CASSIRQLNTGELFF
CDR3 DNA: TGTGCCAGTAGTATCAGGCAGCTTAACACCGGGGAGCTGTTTTTT
J gene: TRBJ2-2
clone size: few
V gene: TRBV19
D gene: .

CDR3 protein: CSVELGSGTGGTDTQYF
CDR3 DNA: TGCAGCGTTGAATTAGGGTCCGGGACAGGCGGCACAGATACGCAGTATTTT
J gene: TRBJ2-3
clone size: few
V gene: TRBV29-1
D gene: TRBD1

CDR3 protein: CASSLSGSSYNEQFF
CDR3 DNA: TGTGCCAGCAGCTTAAGCGGGAGCTCCTACAATGAGCAGTTCTTC
J gene: TRBJ2-1
clone size: many
V gene: TRBV7-2
D gene: TRBD2

CDR3 protein: CASSEVEELFF
CDR3 DNA: TGTGCCAGCAGTGAAGTTGAGGAGCTGTTTTTT
J gene: TRBJ2-2
clone size: .
V gene: TRBV2
D gene: .

CDR3 protein: CSAGTGSYEQYF
CDR3 DNA: TGCAGCGCTGGGACAGGGTCCTACGAGCAGTACTTC
J gene: TRBJ2-7
clone size: few
V gene: TRBV29-1
D gene: TRBD1

CDR3 protein: CASSQGLGGRYEQYF
CDR3 DNA: TGCGCCAGCAGCCAAGGTCTTGGGGGGCGGTACGAGCAGTACTTC
J gene: TRBJ2-7
clone size: few
V gene: TRBV5-1
D gene: .

CDR3 protein: CASSLQGNQPQHF
CDR3 DNA: TGTGCCAGCAGCTTACAGGGAAATCAGCCCCAGCATTTT
J gene: TRBJ1-5
clone size: .
V gene: TRBV7-9
D gene: .

CDR3 protein: CAITASGANVLTF
CDR3 DNA: TGTGCCATCACTGCGAGTGGCGCCAACGTCCTGACTTTC
J gene: TRBJ2-6
clone size: few
V gene: TRBV10-3
D gene: .

CDR3 protein: CASSARQGNNYGYTF
CDR3 DNA: TGTGCCAGCAGCGCGCGACAGGGGAACAACTATGGCTACACCTTC
J gene: TRBJ1-2
clone size: few
V gene: TRBV9
D gene: TRBD1

CDR3 protein: CASSLVPASPWQGASGSTDTQYF
CDR3 DNA: TGTGCCAGCAGCTTAGTTCCGGCTTCCCCTTGGCAGGGGGCTAGCGGTAGCACAGATACGCAGTATTTT
J gene: TRBJ2-3
clone size: .
V gene: TRBV7-4
D gene: .

CDR3 protein: CASSAPGGTTVMAFF
CDR3 DNA: TGTGCCAGCAGCGCCCCCGGGGGGACCACAGTGATGGCTTTCTTT
J gene: TRBJ1-1
clone size: many
V gene: TRBV7-9
D gene: .

CDR3 protein: CAWREKAGSSYNEQFF
CDR3 DNA: TGTGCCTGGAGAGAAAAAGCGGGAAGCTCCTACAATGAGCAGTTCTTC
J gene: TRBJ2-1
clone size: .
V gene: TRBV30
D gene: TRBD2

CDR3 protein: CAWRLRQGTNTEAFF
CDR3 DNA: TGTGCCTGGAGGTTAAGACAGGGCACGAACACTGAAGCTTTCTTT
J gene: TRBJ1-1
clone size: few
V gene: TRBV30
D gene: TRBD1

CDR3 protein: CASSVDSEQFF
CDR3 DNA: TGTGCCAGCAGCGTAGATTCTGAGCAGTTCTTC
J gene: TRBJ2-1
clone size: .
V gene: TRBV9
D gene: .

CDR3 protein: CASTPGLAYEQYF
CDR3 DNA: TGTGCCAGCACCCCGGGACTTGCCTACGAGCAGTACTTC
J gene: TRBJ2-7
clone size: few
V gene: TRBV28
D gene: .

CDR3 protein: CASSRGGGANVLTF
CDR3 DNA: TGTGCCAGCAGCAGGGGTGGTGGGGCCAACGTCCTGACTTTC
J gene: TRBJ2-6
clone size: many
V gene: TRBV2
D gene: .

CDR3 protein: CAWSGDSQATNEKLFF
CDR3 DNA: TGTGCCTGGAGTGGGGACTCGCAAGCAACTAATGAAAAACTGTTTTTT
J gene: TRBJ1-4
clone size: .
V gene: TRBV30
D gene: .

CDR3 protein: CASSLDRARAFF
CDR3 DNA: TGCGCCAGCAGCTTGGACAGAGCAAGAGCTTTCTTT
J gene: TRBJ1-1
clone size: few
V gene: TRBV5-1
D gene: .